This TCR beta chain was sequenced during a study of blood T cell repertoires in COVID-19. For the study at large: The cDNA or gDNA used as material had been derived from T cells, B-cell-depleted T cells, or PBMCs.

Assay used: immunoSEQ multiplex PCR; TCRdb lists only in-frame clones, some missing. The data hold more than 250,000 clones, with approximately 90% observed a single time. This sequence was found in a woman between 50 and 59 years old with COVID-19, enrolled during active disease. Sequenced material: peripheral blood.

The CDR3 coding sequence is TGCAGCGTTGAAGAACTAGCGGGTTCCTACGAGCAGTACTTC. Translation gives CSVEELAGSYEQYF. V is TRBV29-1 and J is TRBJ2-7, with 9 positions matching TRBD2. Germline trimming cut 0 bases from V and 1 base from J; bases unmatched to any gene: 1. Germline assignment: CDR1 SQVTM and CDR2 ANQGSEA. The CDR3 consists of 14 residues.